The 18 T cell receptor beta chains below all came from one sample that was sequenced in a study of shared T cell receptors in the human thymus. Generated by immunoSEQ multiplex PCR, the TCRdb table keeps only in-frame clones and is missing some. The table has 55,000 to 75,000 clones, 90% to 95% seen once; the top ten hold 0.03% to 0.04%. Sequenced input: thymocytes. The receptors derive from a human donor.

The chain is built from TRBV21-1 and TRBJ2-7; the D call TRBD2 from the table was never checked on the DNA. TRBV21-1 counts as a pseudogene. There are 15 residues in the CDR3. CDR3 region: CASSRGEGLPYEQYF. Written as DNA, the CDR3 is TGTGCCAGCAGCAGGGGGGAGGGATTACCCTACGAGCAGTACTTC.

This clone was recorded only once. The genes are TRBV19 and TRBJ2-2; the match to TRBD1 covers 12 bases. V shed 6 bases and J 5 bases; nucleotides not matched to a gene: 10. The CDR3 spans 17 residues. Germline CDR1 and CDR2: LNHDA and SQIVND (reference sequence). The CDR3 sequence is CASSLRDRGRRTGELFF. The CDR3, as DNA: TGTGCCAGTAGCCTCCGGGACAGGGGGCGGAGGACCGGGGAGCTGTTTTTT.

This chain connects TRBV7-8 to TRBJ1-3, with D tentatively TRBD1 (5 bases). This CDR3 is built from 18 residues. The germline V gene has CDR1 SGHVS and CDR2 FQNEAQ. Trimming left V 1 base short and J 0 bases short, with 16 bases between. The CDR3 region has the DNA TGTGCCAGCAGCTTAGAACCCCGACAGTCCGCCTCTGGAAACACCATATATTTT. Encoded protein: CASSLEPRQSASGNTIYF.

The CDR3 loop reads CASSLAIFYNEQFF. The DNA for the CDR3 is TGTGCCAGCAGCTTAGCGATATTCTACAATGAGCAGTTCTTC. This chain joins TRBV7-2 and TRBJ2-1; the D is unclear. The CDR3 runs 14 residues. The V and J ends lost 0 bases and 3 bases respectively, with 6 bases between them. Germline-derived CDR1 and CDR2 are SGHTA and FQGNSA.

This rearrangement joins TRBV10-2 to TRBJ2-7; TRBD2 matches at 8 bases. The CDR3 sequence is 18 residues long. Trimming removed 4 bases from V and 5 bases from J; junction bases left unmatched: 19. CDR1 and CDR2 from the germline V gene are WSHSY and SAAADI. In DNA form, the CDR3 reads TGCGCCAGCAGTGTTGGGACATTAAGGACTAGCAGGGGTAACGAGCAGTACTTC. It is translated as CASSVGTLRTSRGNEQYF.

J is TRBJ1-3 and V is TRBV9; D perhaps matches TRBD1 (6 bases). CDR3 length: 13 amino acids. V was trimmed by 3 bases and J by 2 bases, leaving 6 bases between them. Germline assignment: CDR1 SGDLS and CDR2 YYNGEE. The CDR3 nucleotides are TGTGCCAGCAGCGAGGGGGCTGGAAACACCATATATTTT. Its translation: CASSEGAGNTIYF.

The J gene is TRBJ1-4, the V gene TRBV4-3, with no clear D. CDR3 length: 15 amino acids. The V end lost 1 base, the J end lost 5 bases, and 11 bases lay between the germline ends. Per germline, CDR1 LGHNA and CDR2 YSLEER. The CDR3 nucleotides are TGCGCCAGCAGCCAAGGCCAGCATAAGAATGAAAAACTGTTTTTT. Translation gives CASSQGQHKNEKLFF.

This rearrangement joins TRBV6-4 to TRBJ1-1; 11 bases match TRBD1. CDR1 MRHNA and CDR2 SNTAGT come from the germline V gene. V lost 6 bases, J lost 7 bases, and 7 bases stayed unmatched. This CDR3 has 14 amino acids. CDR3 residues: CASSPDRGRIEAFF. The CDR3 DNA reads as TGTGCCAGCAGCCCGGACAGGGGGCGAATTGAAGCTTTCTTT.

The chain combines TRBV4-3 with TRBJ2-3; 7 bases match TRBD2. V gave up 1 base and J gave up 1 base; unmatched junction bases: 14. This CDR3 comprises 19 residues. Germline CDR1 reads LGHNA; CDR2 reads YSLEER. The CDR3 nucleotides are TGCGCCAGCAGCCAAGTGGAACCGGACGGGCTAGCGGGCACAGATACGCAGTATTTT. Its protein is CASSQVEPDGLAGTDTQYF.

V is TRBV11-2 and J is TRBJ2-3, with unresolved D. This CDR3 region has 14 residues. Germline V gives CDR1 SGHAT, CDR2 FQNNGV. Trimming removed 1 base from V and 0 bases from J, with 5 bases in between. The CDR3 reads CASSLAQSTDTQYF. The CDR3 DNA reads TGTGCCAGCAGCTTAGCGCAAAGCACAGATACGCAGTATTTT.

V gene TRBV5-1 combines with J gene TRBJ2-5, with no clear D. Per the germline V gene, CDR1 is SGHRS and CDR2 is YFSETQ. Between the trimmed V and J ends, which lost 0 bases and 2 bases, there was a span of 5 bases. The CDR3 covers 13 residues. The chain's CDR3 is CASSLDQQETQYF. CDR3 bases: TGCGCCAGCAGCTTGGATCAGCAAGAGACCCAGTACTTC.

This clone came up a few times. The chain combines TRBV11-2 with TRBJ2-3; tentative D call: TRBD2 (7 bases). The CDR3 length is 18 residues. Trimming removed 1 base at V and 7 bases at J, with 24 bases between. CDR1 is SGHAT and CDR2 is FQNNGV in the germline V gene. The CDR3 DNA sequence: TGTGCCAGCAGCTTAGGGTTGGCGGGCGGGGGCCCGAATCATACGCAGTATTTT. Its protein product is CASSLGLAGGGPNHTQYF.

This chain connects TRBV15 to TRBJ1-2; perhaps TRBD1 as D (6 bases). The length of the CDR3 is 16 residues. CDR1 and CDR2 from the germline V gene are LNHNV and YYDKDF (reference sequence). Trimming removed 0 bases from V and 0 bases from J, with 11 bases in between. The CDR3 DNA is TGTGCCACCAGCAGAGATGAAGGGGGAGCTAACTATGGCTACACCTTC. Protein: CATSRDEGGANYGYTF.

The table lists this clone with a count of one. The CDR3 sequence is CASSLCLLTGRLSGNTIYF. CDR3 coding DNA: TGTGCCAGCAGTTTATGTCTCCTGACGGGACGCCTCTCTGGAAACACCATATATTTT. The genes are TRBV28 and TRBJ1-3; D is possibly TRBD1 (5 bases). This CDR3 is built from 19 residues. V dropped 0 bases and J dropped 0 bases, with 18 bases sitting between them. Germline CDR1 and CDR2: MDHEN and SYDVKM.

This rearrangement joins TRBV7-2 to TRBJ2-1; 8 bases are a match to TRBD2. V trimming: 3 bases; J trimming: 3 bases; junction bases outside the gene matches: 10. This CDR3 spans 17 amino acids. Per the germline V gene, CDR1 is SGHTA and CDR2 is FQGNSA. CDR3 protein: CASSFRPAGVYYNEQFF. The CDR3 DNA follows: TGTGCCAGCAGCTTTCGTCCAGCGGGGGTATACTACAATGAGCAGTTCTTC.

This chain links TRBV10-3 with TRBJ1-2; D may be TRBD1 (5 bases). Germline loops: CDR1 ENHRY, CDR2 SYGVKD. The V end was cut by 2 bases, the J end by 4 bases, with 14 bases between. The CDR3 totals 15 residues. CDR3 sequence: CAISEKTGGFYGYTF. The CDR3 DNA reads as TGTGCCATCAGTGAGAAAACGGGGGGATTCTATGGCTACACCTTC.

The chain couples TRBV28 to TRBJ1-2, with D perhaps TRBD1 (5 bases). The CDR3 totals 15 residues. CDR1 and CDR2 (germline): MDHEN, SYDVKM. V dropped 5 bases and J dropped 3 bases, with 16 bases sitting between them. The CDR3 region is CASSPDWEGHYGYTF. The CDR3 DNA reads as TGTGCCAGCAGTCCCGATTGGGAGGGACACTATGGCTACACCTTC.

The chain has TRBV19 and TRBJ1-2; D might be TRBD1 (5 bases). This CDR3 spans 15 amino acids. The V gene lost 5 bases and the J gene lost 1 base, with 14 bases spanning the gap. Germline loops: CDR1 LNHDA, CDR2 SQIVND (reference sequence). The CDR3 sequence is CASSVGRQINYGYTF. The CDR3 DNA follows: TGTGCCAGTAGTGTAGGTAGACAGATTAACTATGGCTACACCTTC.